This T cell receptor beta chain was recovered during a study of T cells in Graves' hyperthyroidism and ophthalmopathy. Overall study findings and caveats: Ophthalmopathy got predicted by the model a median roughly 6.1 months before its onset. Stable hyperthyroidism and ophthalmopathy were separated using 13 V-J signatures.

It was RNA transcripts that yielded the amplified TCR beta CDR3 regions. TCR CDR3 underwent first-round RT-PCR with the HTBI primer set. TCRdb re-derived calls from the multiplex PCR reads in MiXCR, one entry per CDR3 protein. The data contain around 700,000 distinct CDR3 sequences, around 19% of them singletons. The CDR3 has 15 residues. The germline V gene has CDR1 PRHDT and CDR2 FYEKMQ (reference sequence). With 4 bases removed from V and 8 bases from J, the gap between germline ends came to 18 bases. This clonotype was seen more than once but under ten times. As yet, its antigen is unknown. The chain recombines TRBV13 with TRBJ2-1, with D possibly matching TRBD2 (5 bases). This receptor was identified in a woman in her 50s with Graves' hyperthyroidism that later progressed to Graves' ophthalmopathy. Sequenced material: blood. Written as DNA, the CDR3 is TGTGCCAGCAGCTCCCGGGAAGCCAACTTACATGAGCAGTTCTTC. Its protein is CASSSREANLHEQFF.